This T cell receptor beta chain is drawn from a study of technical replicates of blood from a handful of donors. Germline V gene data show CDR1 as SQVTM and CDR2 as ANQGSEA. Trimming cost V 6 bases and J 4 bases, with 9 bases left between them. This CDR3 has 11 amino acids. Profiling relied on immunoSEQ multiplex PCR, and the TCRdb table lists in-frame clones only, not all of them. The data contain around 76,000 clones, 75% to 95% of them singletons. This receptor was taken from a human donor in good health. Sequencing used T cells isolated from PBMCs. The chain combines TRBV29-1 with TRBJ1-2; the D gene is possibly TRBD1 (6 bases). CDR3 DNA: TGCAGCGTCACAGGGTTCTATGGCTACACCTTC. It translates to CSVTGFYGYTF.